Below, 28 T cell receptor beta chains from the same sample are listed, as sequenced in a study of blood T cell repertoires in COVID-19. TCRdb's copy holds only in-frame clones and misses some; the assay was immunoSEQ multiplex PCR. The data show a few hundred thousand clones, 80% to 90% seen once. Sequences were obtained from peripheral blood. These receptors were obtained from a man aged 60 to 75 with acute or convalescent COVID-19.

The chain employs TRBV29-1 and TRBJ1-6; a weak D match, TRBD1 (5 bases). V lost 1 base to trimming and J lost 9 bases, with 13 bases between them. This CDR3 is 14 amino acids long. CDR1 is SQVTM and CDR2 is ANQGSEA in the germline V gene. The CDR3, as DNA: TGCAGCGTTGAAGTAGGCCAAAGGGGTTCACCCCTCCACTTT. Translating it yields CSVEVGQRGSPLHF.

In this sample, this clone turned up once. The rearrangement links TRBV19 to TRBJ2-3, with TRBD1 matching over 9 bases. V shed 4 bases and J 4 bases; nucleotides not matched to a gene: 12. The CDR3 has 17 residues. Germline V lookup: CDR1 LNHDA, CDR2 SQIVND (reference sequence). The CDR3 DNA is TGTGCCAGTAGTACTCAAAGGGACAGGGATTGGGCAGATACGCAGTATTTT. The encoded protein is CASSTQRDRDWADTQYF.

The V call is TRBV7-8, the J call TRBJ1-3; perhaps TRBD1 as D (6 bases). Germline-derived CDR1 and CDR2 are SGHVS and FQNEAQ. The CDR3 consists of 13 residues. Trimming took 3 bases from V and 5 from J, leaving 8 bases between them. The CDR3 spells CASSLDSRNTIYF. Written as DNA, the CDR3 is TGTGCCAGCAGCTTGGACAGCCGAAACACCATATATTTT.

This chain joins TRBV5-6 and TRBJ1-2; D is unresolved. The CDR3 is made up of 13 amino acids. The V gene lost 2 bases and the J gene lost 7 bases, with 12 bases spanning the gap. The germline CDR1 and CDR2 sequences are SGHDT and YYEEEE. CDR3 sequence (DNA): TGTGCCAGCAGCTTCATAGCGGTTTCTGGCTACACCTTC. Its translation: CASSFIAVSGYTF.

The gene calls are TRBV5-5 and TRBJ2-7, with 7 bases lining up with TRBD2. With 0 bases clipped from V and 3 bases from J, the junction kept 9 bases outside the gene matches. The germline CDR1 and CDR2 sequences are SGHKS and YYEKEE (reference sequence). The CDR3 length is 16 residues. In DNA form, the CDR3 reads TGTGCCAGCAGCTTGGCTCAGGCTAGCGGTCGCTACGAGCAGTACTTC. This encodes CASSLAQASGRYEQYF.

The V gene is TRBV19, the J gene TRBJ2-1; D remains ambiguous. V was clipped by 5 bases and J by 8 bases, with 7 bases between them. This CDR3 has 11 residues. Germline-derived CDR1 and CDR2 are LNHDA and SQIVND (reference sequence). Here the CDR3 DNA reads TGTGCCAGTAGTGTCCAGGATGAGCAGTTCTTC. The encoded protein is CASSVQDEQFF.

The rearrangement joins TRBV2 to TRBJ1-1; 10 bases fit TRBD1. Germline CDR1 SNHLY, CDR2 FYNNEI. V lost 4 bases, J lost 3 bases, and 5 bases stayed unmatched. The CDR3 sequence is 15 residues long. The CDR3 protein is CASSATGGAYTEAFF. CDR3 DNA: TGTGCCAGCAGTGCGACAGGGGGCGCATACACTGAAGCTTTCTTT.

The rearrangement links TRBV20-1 to TRBJ1-2; D may be TRBD1 (5 bases). CDR1 is DFQATT, CDR2 SNEGSKA, per germline (reference sequence). The CDR3 runs to 11 residues. The CDR3 is CRAEQEGGYTF. CDR3 sequence (DNA): TGCAGGGCGGAGCAGGAGGGGGGCTACACCTTC.

The count of this clone is one. A junction boundary mismatches the germline segment, possibly from a read error. The CDR3 DNA is TGTGCTAGCAGCTTGAGACAGGAGGGGGGGAAGACCGGGGAGCTGTTTTTT. It codes for CASSLRQEGGKTGELFF. V gene TRBV7-7 combines with J gene TRBJ2-2; tentative D call: TRBD2 (7 bases). Germline CDR1 SSHAT, CDR2 FNYEAQ (reference sequence). The length of the CDR3 is 17 residues.

This sequence joins TRBV6-2 or TRBV6-3 and TRBJ2-1, with D possibly TRBD1 on 6 matching bases. Trimming left V 2 bases short and J 9 bases short, with 11 bases between. Germline V gene data show CDR1 as MNHEY and CDR2 as SVGEGT. The CDR3 sequence is 13 residues long. The chain's CDR3 is CASSYHREGEQFF. The CDR3 DNA follows: TGTGCCAGCAGTTACCACAGGGAAGGTGAGCAGTTCTTC.

This rearrangement joins TRBV7-8 to TRBJ2-7; 11 positions match TRBD2. Germline CDR1 reads SGHVS; CDR2 reads FQNEAQ. The CDR3 has 16 residues. Trimming cost V 2 bases and J 0 bases; bases outside gene matches: 3. CDR3 sequence (DNA): TGTGCCAGCAGCTTAAGACTAGCGGGACTCTCCTACGAGCAGTACTTC. Residues: CASSLRLAGLSYEQYF.

This clone was recorded once. V gene TRBV3-1 (or the pseudogene TRBV3-2) combines with J gene TRBJ1-2; 8 nucleotides align to TRBD1. This CDR3 has 16 residues. In germline, CDR1 is LGHDT, CDR2 YNNKEL (reference sequence). Trimming took 1 base from V and 0 from J; bases not matched to a gene: 4. The CDR3 region is CASSQGPGGSNYGYTF. CDR3 sequence (DNA): TGTGCCAGCAGCCAAGGTCCAGGGGGCTCTAACTATGGCTACACCTTC.

DNA for the CDR3: TGCGCCAGCAGCTCCCTCGGACGGAGTCAGGGAAAGGAGACCCAGTACTTC. Translated, it gives CASSSLGRSQGKETQYF. The rearrangement links TRBV5-1 to TRBJ2-5; a possible D gene is TRBD1 (5 bases). Germline CDR1 reads SGHRS; CDR2 reads YFSETQ. Trimming removed 3 bases from V and 5 bases from J, with 23 bases in between. The CDR3 is made up of 17 amino acids.

The gene calls are TRBV28 and TRBJ1-2; a possible D gene is TRBD1 (6 bases). The CDR3 consists of 14 residues. Trimming pared 8 bases from V and 2 bases from J, leaving 15 bases between. CDR1 is MDHEN, CDR2 SYDVKM, per germline. The CDR3: CASRESGANYGYTF. The CDR3 DNA reads TGTGCCAGCCGCGAGTCAGGGGCAAACTATGGCTACACCTTC.

The rearrangement links TRBV19 to TRBJ2-2, with 15 bases that match TRBD2. The length of the CDR3 is 16 residues. Germline values: CDR1 LNHDA, CDR2 SQIVND (reference sequence). Trimming cost V 3 bases and J 8 bases; bases outside gene matches: 4. This chain's CDR3 is CASSMGLAGGPGELFF. The CDR3 region has the DNA TGTGCCAGTAGTATGGGACTAGCGGGAGGACCTGGGGAGCTGTTTTTT. Full variable domain (remainder filled in from reference TRBV19 and TRBJ2-2): DGGITQSPKYLFRKEGQNVTLSCEQNLNHDAMYWYRQDPGQGLRLIYYSQIVNDFQKGDIAEGYSVSREKKESFPLTVTSAQKNPTAFYLCASSMGLAGGPGELFFGEGSRLTVL.

The rearrangement links TRBV11-3 to TRBJ2-5; the match to TRBD1 covers 8 bases. Germline assignment: CDR1 SGHNT and CDR2 YENEEA. With 7 bases clipped from V and 4 bases from J, the junction kept 8 bases outside the gene matches. The CDR3 runs 14 residues. The CDR3 coding sequence is TGTGCCAGCACCGACAGGGGTGGGGTAGAGACCCAGTACTTC. It codes for CASTDRGGVETQYF.

The chain carries TRBV20-1 and TRBJ2-3, with TRBD2 as a possible D gene (6 bases). CDR3 length: 15 residues. V lost 3 bases and J 0 bases, leaving 13 bases between the germline ends. Germline CDR1 is DFQATT and CDR2 is SNEGSKA (reference sequence). The CDR3 bases are TGCAGTGCTAGTCACGGAGGGAGAAGCACAGATACGCAGTATTTT. It specifies CSASHGGRSTDTQYF.

The J gene is TRBJ2-1, the V gene TRBV19, with 7 positions matching TRBD2. Germline V gene sequence: CDR1 LNHDA, CDR2 SQIVND (reference sequence). The CDR3 is 15 amino acids. The V gene end was trimmed by 4 bases and the J gene end by 4 bases; junction bases not matched to a gene: 7. The DNA of the CDR3 is TGTGCCAGTAGTAATTCGGGGGGATTATACAATGAGCAGTTCTTC. Translation gives CASSNSGGLYNEQFF.

The chain links TRBV9 to TRBJ1-2, with 7 bases fitting TRBD1. Trimming cost V 4 bases and J 2 bases; bases outside gene matches: 5. The CDR3 covers 14 residues. Germline CDR1 and CDR2: SGDLS and YYNGEE. The CDR3 spells CASSLRQGNYGYTF. The DNA of the CDR3 is TGTGCCAGCAGCCTCAGACAGGGCAACTATGGCTACACCTTC.

V usage is TRBV15 and J usage is TRBJ1-6; D might be TRBD1 (6 bases). CDR1 is LNHNV, CDR2 YYDKDF, per germline (reference sequence). V was shortened by 8 bases and J by 11 bases, with 13 bases between the two germline ends. CDR3 length equals 12 residues. CDR3 nucleotide sequence: TGTGCCACCTCCTTGGGGGCTACACCCCTCCACTTT. Residues: CATSLGATPLHF.

The chain joins TRBV12-3 or TRBV12-4 to TRBJ2-7; perhaps TRBD2 as D (5 bases). This CDR3 spans 11 amino acids. Deletions cut 5 bases from V and 5 bases from J, with 7 bases between. CDR3 protein: CASSHGDEQYF. CDR3 bases: TGTGCCAGCAGTCACGGGGACGAGCAGTACTTC.

The chain joins TRBV21-1 to TRBJ1-4. TRBV21-1 is deemed a pseudogene. The CDR3 contains 16 residues. The CDR3 region is CASSKETGATNEKLFF. CDR3 DNA sequence: TGTGCCAGCAGCAAAGAGACGGGTGCAACTAATGAAAAACTGTTTTTT.

The chain recombines TRBV28 with TRBJ1-1; 7 bases match TRBD1. Germline-derived CDR1 and CDR2 are MDHEN and SYDVKM. V shed 6 bases, J shed 0 bases, and the junction held 7 bases outside the gene matches. This CDR3 contains 15 residues. The chain's CDR3 is CASRQDRAMNTEAFF. The DNA for the CDR3 is TGTGCCAGCAGACAAGACAGGGCTATGAACACTGAAGCTTTCTTT.

This chain links TRBV15 with TRBJ2-3; 9 positions match TRBD2. Germline loops: CDR1 LNHNV, CDR2 YYDKDF (reference sequence). V trimming: 3 bases; J trimming: 6 bases; junction bases outside the gene matches: 10. The length of the CDR3 is 16 residues. The CDR3 region is CATSSSASGIMDTQYF. The DNA for the CDR3 is TGTGCCACCAGCAGCTCTGCTAGCGGGATAATGGATACGCAGTATTTT.

The gene calls are TRBV30 and TRBJ1-4; 10 bases map to TRBD1. Trimming removed 2 bases from V and 8 bases from J; junction bases left unmatched: 2. Germline values: CDR1 GTSNPN, CDR2 SVGIG (reference sequence). CDR3 length: 13 residues. The CDR3 coding sequence is TGTGCCTGGAGTAGGGACAGGGGAGAAAAACTGTTTTTT. Translation gives CAWSRDRGEKLFF.

This chain links TRBV10-3 with TRBJ1-6, with D possibly TRBD1 on 5 matching bases. Germline V gene sequence: CDR1 ENHRY, CDR2 SYGVKD. The CDR3 sequence is 13 residues long. The V gene lost 6 bases and the J gene lost 7 bases, with 10 bases spanning the gap. The CDR3 nucleotides are TGTGCCATCAGCCGACAGCCGAATTCACCCCTCCACTTT. It specifies CAISRQPNSPLHF.

This chain connects TRBV6-5 to TRBJ1-2; 8 nucleotides match TRBD1. The CDR3 contains 14 residues. The ends lost 6 bases at V and 5 bases at J; junction bases unmatched: 8. The V gene's germline CDR1 is MNHEY and CDR2 SVGAGI. CDR3 amino acids: CASSPGQVTYGYTF. The DNA of the CDR3 is TGTGCCAGCAGCCCGGGACAGGTCACATATGGCTACACCTTC.

The chain is built from TRBV14 and TRBJ1-2; 10 bases are a match to TRBD1. Germline CDR1 and CDR2: SGHDN and FVKESK. Trimming cost V 5 bases and J 6 bases; bases outside gene matches: 9. The CDR3 contains 15 residues. CDR3 DNA sequence: TGTGCCAGCAGCACCCGGACAGGGGGGACGAATGGCTACACCTTC. This gives the protein CASSTRTGGTNGYTF.